These 9 T cell receptor beta chains came from one sample sequenced in a study of T cells in Graves' hyperthyroidism and ophthalmopathy. There were TCR beta CDR3 regions amplified from RNA transcripts. Researchers ran a first-round RT-PCR on the TCR CDR3 using the HTBI primer set. TCRdb fed the multiplex PCR reads into MiXCR, producing one record per CDR3 protein. The profile shows about 270,000 distinct CDR3 sequences, 13% to 15% of them singletons. Sequenced input: blood. The receptors stem from a woman between 45 and 60 years old with Graves' hyperthyroidism that later progressed to Graves' ophthalmopathy.

This rearrangement joins TRBV10-1 to TRBJ2-3; D is unresolved. The V gene lost 3 bases and the J gene lost 2 bases, with 9 bases spanning the gap. From germline, CDR1 is WNHNN and CDR2 SYGVQD (reference sequence). There are 14 residues in the CDR3. CDR3 loop: CASSERSLTDTQYF. As DNA, the CDR3 is TGCGCCAGCAGTGAACGATCCCTCACAGATACGCAGTATTTT.

This clonotype was seen at least ten times. This chain joins TRBV28 and TRBJ2-7; a weak D match, TRBD2 (7 bases). Germline assignment: CDR1 MDHEN and CDR2 SYDVKM. Trimming shortened V by 5 bases and J by 1 base, and 12 bases separated the two germline ends. The CDR3 has 14 amino acids. For the CDR3, the DNA is TGTGCCAGCAGTACGGGGGGCCGTTCCTACGAGCAGTACTTC. This codes for CASSTGGRSYEQYF.

In its sample, this clonotype was seen many times. J is TRBJ2-1 and V is TRBV9, with 8 bases lining up with TRBD2. Trimming at V came to 0 bases and at J to 4 bases, leaving 6 bases not matched to a gene. Germline V gene sequence: CDR1 SGDLS, CDR2 YYNGEE. The CDR3 runs to 16 residues. CDR3 amino acids: CASSVGSGGRYNEQFF. CDR3 nucleotide sequence: TGTGCCAGCAGCGTAGGTTCGGGAGGGCGTTACAATGAGCAGTTCTTC.

The rearrangement uses TRBV10-3 and TRBJ1-5, with TRBD1 as a possible D gene (6 bases). CDR1 is ENHRY, CDR2 SYGVKD, per germline. The CDR3 consists of 16 residues. Deletions cut 3 bases from V and 3 bases from J, with 15 bases between. The CDR3 bases are TGTGCCATCAGTGACCAAGGGGGGAGGGTCAATCAGCCCCAGCATTTT. Its translation: CAISDQGGRVNQPQHF.

V and J are TRBV5-4 and TRBJ2-5; D is ambiguous. Germline values: CDR1 SGHNT, CDR2 YYREEE (reference sequence). The V and J ends lost 1 base and 0 bases respectively, with 4 bases between them. The CDR3 contains 13 residues. The CDR3 region is CASSLQYQETQYF. The CDR3 nucleotides read TGTGCCAGCAGCTTGCAGTACCAAGAGACCCAGTACTTC.

This clonotype was observed at least ten times. The chain uses TRBV2 and TRBJ1-2; 8 bases are a match to TRBD1. CDR1 and CDR2 (germline): SNHLY, FYNNEI. J was trimmed by 4 bases and V by 6 bases; bases with no gene match: 4. The CDR3 spans 13 residues. The CDR3 sequence is CASSDRGPYGYTF. The CDR3, as DNA: TGTGCCAGCAGCGACAGGGGCCCCTATGGCTACACCTTC.

This clonotype was seen ten or more times. The V gene is TRBV20-1, the J gene TRBJ2-1, with 10 nucleotides matching TRBD2. Unmatched junction bases numbered 6, after V lost 0 bases and J lost 1 base. There are 17 residues in the CDR3. CDR1 is DFQATT, CDR2 SNEGSKA, per germline (reference sequence). This CDR3 is CSARDPAGGPSYNEQFF. CDR3 nucleotides: TGCAGTGCTAGAGATCCAGCGGGAGGGCCTTCCTACAATGAGCAGTTCTTC.

The V call is TRBV2, the J call TRBJ2-5; 9 positions agree with TRBD1. The CDR3 spans 13 residues. The germline CDR1 and CDR2 sequences are SNHLY and FYNNEI. J gave up 5 bases and V 7 bases, and 5 bases lay outside the gene matches. CDR3 amino acids: CASTLDRGETQYF. CDR3 in DNA: TGTGCCAGCACCCTAGACAGGGGGGAGACCCAGTACTTC.

This clonotype has ten or more counts. Its ends do not fully match the called genes, so a read error is possible. The chain links TRBV28 to TRBJ2-1, with 11 bases matching TRBD2. CDR3 length: 16 amino acids. Germline loops: CDR1 MDHEN, CDR2 SYDVKM. The CDR3 protein is CASSLTSGTSFNEQFF. CDR3 bases: TGTGCCAGCAGTCTGACTAGCGGGACGTCCTTCAATGAGCAGTTCTTC.